These 30 T cell receptor beta chains came from one sample sequenced in a study of beta chain features in type 1 diabetes. TCRB transcripts that were expressed got sequenced, as all of the isolated RNA had been reverse transcribed. The repertoire was sequenced with immunoSEQ multiplex PCR; TCRdb's copy has only in-frame clones and lacks some. This table holds about 450,000 clones, over 9.5% found once. Sequenced: naive CD4+ T cells from blood. The receptors stem from a woman under 30 in good health.

This clone has a handful of counts. This sample includes further DNA sequences coding for the same CDR3. The chain recombines TRBV18 with TRBJ2-5; D call uncertain. CDR3 length: 12 residues. V lost 6 bases and J 5 bases, leaving 10 bases between the germline ends. The germline V gene encodes CDR1 KGHSH and CDR2 LQKENI. The CDR3 DNA sequence: TGTGCCAGCTCCCCCGCCGGGGAGACCCAGTACTTC. It codes for CASSPAGETQYF. Complete variable domain (other parts from reference TRBV18 and TRBJ2-5): NAGVMQNPRHLVRRRGQEARLRCSPMKGHSHVYWYRQLPEEGLKFMVYLQKENIIDESGMPKERFSAEFPKEGPSILRIQQVVRGDSAAYFCASSPAGETQYFGPGTRLLVL.

The rearrangement links TRBV5-1 to TRBJ2-7; D ambiguous. The germline CDR1 and CDR2 sequences are SGHRS and YFSETQ. Trimming shortened V by 5 bases and J by 3 bases, and 9 bases separated the two germline ends. This CDR3 is built from 12 residues. In DNA, the CDR3 is TGCGCCAGCAGTAGGTCGGGCTACGAGCAGTACTTC. Residues: CASSRSGYEQYF.

The rearrangement joins TRBV25-1 to TRBJ2-7, with 7 bases identical to TRBD1. The CDR3 is made up of 13 amino acids. With V trimmed by 1 base and J by 3 bases, 0 bases remained unmatched. Germline-derived CDR1 and CDR2 are MGHDK and SYGVNS. This CDR3 reads CASSEWDSYEQYV. CDR3 DNA: TGTGCCAGCAGTGAATGGGACAGCTACGAGCAGTACGTC.

This clone was observed a few times. The V gene is TRBV7-9, the J gene TRBJ2-3, with a tentative D call TRBD1 (6 bases). Trimming stripped 1 base from V and 4 bases from J, with 9 bases between. The CDR3 consists of 14 residues. In germline, CDR1 is SEHNR, CDR2 FQNEAQ (reference sequence). CDR3 coding DNA: TGTGCCAGCAGCTTAGGCAGGGGTTCAGATACGCAGTATTTT. It specifies CASSLGRGSDTQYF.

This clone was counted between two and nine times. This chain joins TRBV6-1 and TRBJ2-7; possible D gene TRBD1, 8 bases. The CDR3 runs to 13 residues. V lost 8 bases, J lost 7 bases, and 18 bases lay in between. Germline V lookup: CDR1 MNHNS, CDR2 SASEGT. The CDR3 loop reads CASDRGWREEQYF. CDR3 nucleotide sequence: TGTGCCAGCGACAGGGGCTGGCGGGAGGAGCAGTACTTC.

The chain combines TRBV7-2 with TRBJ2-3; D possibly uses TRBD1 or TRBD2 (5 bases each). Germline CDR1 is SGHTA and CDR2 is FQGNSA. V lost 6 bases to trimming and J lost 4 bases, with 14 bases between them. This CDR3 has 14 amino acids. CDR3 in amino acids: CASSRGGRADTQYF. As DNA, the CDR3 is TGTGCCAGCAGTCGTGGGGGTAGGGCAGATACGCAGTATTTT.

The chain is built from TRBV27 and TRBJ2-7; possibly TRBD1 for D (6 bases). The CDR3 runs 12 residues. Germline V gene sequence: CDR1 MNHEY, CDR2 SMNVEV (reference sequence). V gave up 5 bases and J gave up 4 bases, with 9 bases separating them. CDR3: CASSKQGYEQYF. The CDR3 DNA sequence: TGTGCCAGCAGTAAACAGGGTTACGAGCAGTACTTC.

This clone was counted a few times. The chain recombines TRBV7-9 with TRBJ2-5, with 10 bases that match TRBD2. The V gene's germline CDR1 is SEHNR and CDR2 FQNEAQ (reference sequence). The CDR3 is made up of 16 amino acids. V was clipped by 5 bases and J by 7 bases; unmatched bases: 13. The DNA for the CDR3 is TGTGCCAGCAGCGCCGTCCAGCGGGAGGGCCTGGGGACCCAGTACTTC. Translated: CASSAVQREGLGTQYF.

The chain links TRBV29-1 to TRBJ2-6; TRBD1 aligns across 7 bases. Germline V gene lookup returns CDR1 SQVTM and CDR2 ANQGSEA. The CDR3 consists of 20 residues. V lost 4 bases to trimming and J lost 2 bases; unmatched junction nucleotides: 20. CDR3 region: CSVGQGNLARPQTGANVLTF. The DNA for the CDR3 is TGCAGCGTTGGACAGGGTAACTTGGCGAGACCCCAAACTGGGGCCAACGTCCTGACTTTC.

The chain employs TRBV7-9 and TRBJ2-5; 8 positions agree with TRBD2. The trim removed 5 bases at V and 0 bases at J, leaving 5 bases unmatched. This CDR3 region has 15 residues. Germline V CDR1 and CDR2: SEHNR, FQNEAQ (reference sequence). The CDR3 loop reads CASSLGRGDQETQYF. CDR3 coding DNA: TGTGCCAGCAGCCTCGGGAGGGGAGACCAAGAGACCCAGTACTTC.

The chain recombines TRBV7-8 with TRBJ2-3; possibly TRBD1 for D (5 bases). Between the trimmed V and J ends, which lost 1 base and 5 bases, there was a span of 16 bases. Germline loops: CDR1 SGHVS, CDR2 FQNEAQ. The CDR3 runs 16 residues. The CDR3, as DNA: TGTGCCAGCAGCTTAGACAGGATGAGTACAGGAGATACGCAGTATTTT. Translated: CASSLDRMSTGDTQYF.

The chain combines TRBV4-3 with TRBJ2-1; D is ambiguous. This CDR3 is built from 14 residues. The V and J ends lost 0 bases and 11 bases respectively, with 14 bases between them. The germline CDR1 and CDR2 sequences are LGHNA and YSLEER. The CDR3 DNA follows: TGCGCCAGCAGCCAAGATATTGCGAAGGAGCAGCAGTTCTTC. Translating it yields CASSQDIAKEQQFF.

V usage is TRBV7-9 and J usage is TRBJ2-5, with 8 nucleotides matching TRBD2. The CDR3 has 15 amino acids. Germline CDR1 SEHNR, CDR2 FQNEAQ (reference sequence). V gave up 6 bases and J gave up 4 bases; unmatched junction bases: 10. Written as DNA, the CDR3 is TGTGCCAGCAGTGACCCCGGGAGGGTTTCAGAGACCCAGTACTTC. This gives the protein CASSDPGRVSETQYF.

In the case of this clone: This specimen includes other DNA sequences encoding the same CDR3. V usage is TRBV7-2 and J usage is TRBJ2-5; no definite D call. Looked up from germline, CDR1 is SGHTA and CDR2 is FQGNSA. The CDR3 is made up of 15 amino acids. Between the trimmed V and J ends, which lost 1 base and 1 base, there was a span of 10 bases. CDR3 sequence: CASSLGLGGQETQYF. The CDR3 region has the DNA TGTGCCAGCAGCTTAGGTCTCGGTGGCCAAGAGACCCAGTACTTC.

A few counts support this clone. V is TRBV7-3 and J is TRBJ2-7; D might be TRBD1 (6 bases). The CDR3 sequence is 12 residues long. Trimming stripped 3 bases from V and 10 bases from J, with 13 bases between. Germline V gene lookup returns CDR1 SGHTA and CDR2 FQGTGA. The CDR3 here is CASSFPTGPQYF. The CDR3 coding sequence is TGTGCCAGCAGCTTCCCAACAGGGCCACAGTACTTC.

This clone was seen more than once but under ten times. CDR3 DNA: TGTGCCAGCCGTATCACAGGGCTCTACTCTGGGGCCAACGTCCTGACTTTC. Protein sequence: CASRITGLYSGANVLTF. The chain links TRBV13 to TRBJ2-6; the D gene is possibly TRBD1 (6 bases). CDR1 is PRHDT, CDR2 FYEKMQ, per germline (reference sequence). V was trimmed by 8 bases and J by 0 bases, leaving 17 bases between them. The CDR3 spans 17 residues.

This clone was seen a few times. The J gene is TRBJ2-1, the V gene TRBV2; 9 nucleotides agree with TRBD2. This CDR3 spans 15 amino acids. V lost 5 bases, J lost 1 base, and 3 bases stayed unmatched. Germline-derived CDR1 and CDR2 are SNHLY and FYNNEI. DNA of the CDR3: TGTGCCAGCAGTCAGACTAGCGGATCCTACAATGAGCAGTTCTTC. Amino acid sequence: CASSQTSGSYNEQFF.

V usage is TRBV14 and J usage is TRBJ2-7, with a tentative D call TRBD2 (5 bases). Trimming removed 0 bases at V and 5 bases at J, with 14 bases between. The V gene's germline CDR1 is SGHDN and CDR2 FVKESK. The CDR3 is 15 amino acids. CDR3 protein: CASSQDSTRVNEQYF. The CDR3 nucleotides are TGTGCCAGCAGCCAAGATAGTACTAGAGTCAACGAGCAGTACTTC.

DNA for the CDR3: TGCGCCAGCAGCTTGGGACTAGCGGGGTCCTCTAGCACAGATACGCAGTATTTT. This translates into CASSLGLAGSSSTDTQYF. J is TRBJ2-3 and V is TRBV5-1, with 11 bases aligning to TRBD2. Germline lookup yields CDR1 SGHRS and CDR2 YFSETQ. With 0 bases clipped from V and 0 bases from J, the junction kept 6 bases outside the gene matches. CDR3 length: 18 residues.

There are a few counts of this clone. The chain links TRBV10-3 to TRBJ2-1; maybe TRBD2 (6 bases). Germline CDR1 reads ENHRY; CDR2 reads SYGVKD. This CDR3 is 13 amino acids long. Trimming removed 4 bases from V and 7 bases from J, with 11 bases in between. The CDR3 protein is CAISGDFLNEQFF. As DNA, the CDR3 is TGTGCCATCAGTGGGGACTTCCTGAATGAGCAGTTCTTC.

This chain joins TRBV18 and TRBJ2-7; 7 bases fit TRBD1. The CDR3 contains 13 residues. Germline CDR1 and CDR2: KGHSH and LQKENI. V shed 4 bases and J 7 bases; nucleotides not matched to a gene: 7. The CDR3 nucleotides read TGTGCCAGCTCACAGACAGGGCTGGGGGAGCAGTACGTC. Its translation is CASSQTGLGEQYV.

This clone was observed a few times. This sequence joins TRBV7-9 and TRBJ2-7, with D possibly called TRBD1 or TRBD2 (6 bases each). The CDR3 loop spans 15 amino acids. Looked up from germline, CDR1 is SEHNR and CDR2 is FQNEAQ (reference sequence). The V and J ends lost 1 base and 4 bases respectively, with 14 bases between them. The CDR3, as DNA: TGTGCCAGCAGCTTAGATCCGGGGGCGAAATACGAGCAGTACGTC. Translating gives CASSLDPGAKYEQYV.

This clone was found a few times. The CDR3 DNA follows: TGCAGTGCTGCGGGGGGTGAAAAACTGTTTTTT. Its protein is CSAAGGEKLFF. J is TRBJ1-4 and V is TRBV20-1, with a possible D match to TRBD1 (5 bases). The CDR3 runs to 11 residues. Germline V CDR1 and CDR2: DFQATT, SNEGSKA (reference sequence). Trimming pared 5 bases from V and 7 bases from J, leaving 8 bases between.

The table lists this clone with a few counts. The chain combines TRBV5-6 with TRBJ2-7, with a possible D match to TRBD1 (5 bases). The CDR3 sequence is 12 residues long. Germline-derived CDR1 and CDR2 are SGHDT and YYEEEE. V lost 5 bases and J lost 4, with 10 bases in between. The CDR3 loop is CASSFDRYEQYV. The CDR3, as DNA: TGTGCCAGCAGTTTCGACAGATACGAGCAGTACGTC.

This clone was recorded a few times. The CDR3 nucleotides read TGTGCCAGCAGCAACAGCAGCTCCTACAATGAGCAGTTCTTC. Translation gives CASSNSSSYNEQFF. This chain connects TRBV21-1 to TRBJ2-1. TRBV21-1 is designated a pseudogene. CDR3 length: 14 residues.

This clone was seen only a few times. The chain combines TRBV7-2 with TRBJ2-6; D possibly uses TRBD1 or TRBD2 (6 bases each). Between the trimmed V and J ends, which lost 0 bases and 1 base, there was a span of 16 bases. The CDR3 has 19 residues. Germline values: CDR1 SGHTA, CDR2 FQGNSA. CDR3 nucleotide sequence: TGTGCCAGCAGCTTAGCGGCCCGCTGGGGGGCGTCTGGGGCCAACGTCCTGACTTTC. This sequence encodes CASSLAARWGASGANVLTF.

This chain links TRBV7-2 with TRBJ2-1, with D tentatively TRBD2 (5 bases). Germline V gene data show CDR1 as SGHTA and CDR2 as FQGNSA. Deletions cut 5 bases from V and 3 bases from J, with 14 bases between. The CDR3 contains 15 residues. The CDR3 here is CASSTDSTNYNEQFF. CDR3 bases: TGTGCCAGCAGCACGGACTCTACCAACTACAATGAGCAGTTCTTC. The complete variable domain, with remaining parts taken from reference TRBV7-2 and TRBJ2-1, reads GAGVSQSPSNKVTEKGKDVELRCDPISGHTALYWYRQSLGQGLEFLIYFQGNSAPDKSGLPSDRFSAERTGGSVSTLTIQRTQQEDSAVYLCASSTDSTNYNEQFFGPGTRLTVL.

This clone was detected a few times. The chain links TRBV7-2 to TRBJ2-3, with TRBD1 matching over 7 bases. The germline CDR1 and CDR2 sequences are SGHTA and FQGNSA. The CDR3 covers 13 residues. V dropped 10 bases and J dropped 5; count of bases not matched to a gene: 9. CDR3 amino acids: CATRGGREDTQYF. CDR3 DNA: TGTGCCACCAGAGGGGGCAGGGAAGATACGCAGTATTTT.

This clone was observed a few times. The chain has TRBV9 and TRBJ2-5; a weak D match, TRBD1 (6 bases). The CDR3 is 14 residues long. Trimming cost V 4 bases and J 5 bases, with 15 bases left between them. Germline loops: CDR1 SGDLS, CDR2 YYNGEE. The CDR3 protein is CASSISDRPETQYF. In nucleotides, the CDR3 is TGTGCCAGCAGCATTTCCGACAGGCCCGAGACCCAGTACTTC.

This clone came up a few times. V gene TRBV13 combines with J gene TRBJ2-1; 14 bases are a match to TRBD2. The V gene end was trimmed by 2 bases and the J gene end by 9 bases; junction bases not matched to a gene: 12. The CDR3 is 18 residues long. The germline V gene encodes CDR1 PRHDT and CDR2 FYEKMQ (reference sequence). CDR3 in DNA: TGTGCCAGCAGCTTAACGGGATGGGGACTAGCGGGAGATGGTGAGCAGTTCTTC. It is translated as CASSLTGWGLAGDGEQFF.